Listed below are T cell receptor beta chains from one sample, sequenced in a study. TCRdb fed the 5' RACE reads into MiXCR, producing one record per CDR3 protein. The profile shows approximately 10,000 distinct CDR3 sequences, 25% to 30% of them singletons. The sequencing sample was made of Tregs sorted from blood. The receptors were sampled from a female donor with breast cancer. Both conserved end residues are part of each CDR3. A D gene is named only where the DNA matches it firmly. For some rows the clone size is stated as once, few or many, or as a class when expanded; others skip it.

d_call j_call v_call clone_size cdr3_aa cdr3_nt
TRBD2 TRBJ2-3 TRBV24-1 few CATSQPGLATDSQYF TGTGCCACCAGCCAACCGGGACTAGCTACAGATTCGCAGTATTTT
- TRBJ1-2 TRBV15 many CATSRDLGLSPNYGYTF TGTGCCACCAGCAGAGACTTGGGACTGAGCCCTAACTATGGCTACACCTTC
- TRBJ2-7 TRBV2 - CASTTFPQGTHEQYF TGTGCCAGCACCACCTTTCCGCAGGGTACCCACGAGCAGTACTTC
TRBD2 TRBJ2-7 TRBV20-1 - CSATRGGGTSLHEQYF TGCAGCGCTACTCGTGGGGGGGGGACTAGTCTCCACGAGCAGTACTTC
TRBD1 TRBJ1-1 TRBV12-3/TRBV12-4 many CASSVITGGRQFSEAFF TGTGCCAGCAGTGTAATCACAGGGGGCCGTCAGTTTAGTGAAGCTTTCTTT
TRBD1 TRBJ1-2 TRBV18 many CASSNRGMDYGYTF TGTGCCAGCTCCAACAGGGGAATGGACTATGGCTACACCTTC
- TRBJ1-5 TRBV6-5 - CASSTRQPRDNQPQHF TGTGCCAGCAGCACCCGCCAACCTCGAGACAATCAGCCCCAGCATTTT
- TRBJ1-2 TRBV7-9 medium-sized CASSFGGAGGYTF TGTGCCAGCAGCTTCGGGGGGGCCGGGGGCTACACCTTC
- TRBJ1-1 TRBV20-1 - CSAGRTNTEAFF TGCAGTGCCGGTAGAACTAACACTGAAGCTTTCTTT
- TRBJ2-2 TRBV27 medium-sized CASKLRAGELFF TGTGCCAGCAAGTTACGAGCCGGGGAGCTGTTTTTT
TRBD2 TRBJ2-1 TRBV19 few CASSMSLAGGLNEQFF TGTGCCAGTAGTATGAGTCTAGCGGGAGGTTTGAATGAGCAGTTCTTC
- TRBJ2-2 TRBV6-5 medium-sized CASSYGINTGELFF TGTGCCAGCAGTTACGGGATAAACACCGGGGAGCTGTTTTTT
- TRBJ2-1 TRBV7-9 medium-sized CASSATGPHEQFF TGTGCCAGCAGCGCTACGGGCCCACATGAGCAGTTCTTC
TRBD1 TRBJ1-1 TRBV5-1 few CASSLGQGVTEAFF TGCGCCAGCAGCTTAGGACAGGGGGTTACCGAAGCTTTCTTT
- TRBJ1-5 TRBV4-1 many CASSQDRNQPQHF TGCGCCAGCAGCCAAGATCGGAATCAGCCCCAGCATTTT
- TRBJ1-6 TRBV6-1 many CASSERAFGNSPLHF TGTGCCAGCAGTGAGAGGGCTTTTGGGAATTCACCCCTCCACTTT
- TRBJ1-1 TRBV5-1 many CASSPSPGATTEAFF TGCGCCAGCAGCCCGAGTCCAGGGGCCACCACTGAAGCTTTCTTT
- TRBJ2-1 TRBV19 many CASWGEPNYNEQFF TGTGCCAGTTGGGGGGAGCCCAACTACAATGAGCAGTTCTTC
TRBD1 TRBJ2-3 TRBV5-1 medium-sized CASSGQGRTDTQYF TGCGCCAGCAGCGGACAGGGGCGCACAGATACGCAGTATTTT
- TRBJ2-1 TRBV19 few CASSIVSREMYNEQFF TGTGCCAGTAGTATAGTTTCGAGGGAGATGTACAATGAGCAGTTCTTC
- TRBJ2-1 TRBV5-1 - CASSPEAGIAYNEQFF TGCGCCAGCAGCCCGGAGGCGGGGATAGCATACAATGAGCAGTTCTTC
TRBD1 TRBJ2-1 TRBV2 medium-sized CASSASRDRGRDEQFF TGTGCCAGCAGTGCCTCCCGGGACAGGGGGCGCGATGAGCAGTTCTTC
- TRBJ2-7 TRBV19 few CASRAESYEQYF TGTGCCAGTAGAGCGGAATCCTACGAGCAGTACTTC
TRBD2 TRBJ2-1 TRBV15 - CATSRERAGVRGNEQFF TGTGCCACCAGCAGAGAGCGAGCGGGAGTACGCGGCAATGAGCAGTTCTTC
- TRBJ2-3 TRBV5-6 many CASSLKLVLADTQYF TGTGCCAGCAGCTTGAAGCTAGTATTAGCAGATACGCAGTATTTT
TRBD2 TRBJ2-1 TRBV5-4 many CASSSDTSVSYNEQFF TGTGCCAGCAGCTCGGACACTAGCGTCTCCTACAATGAGCAGTTCTTC
- TRBJ1-1 TRBV12-3/TRBV12-4 medium-sized CASSAPTVNTEAFF TGTGCCAGCTCCGCCCCGACCGTGAACACTGAAGCTTTCTTT
- TRBJ1-5 TRBV28 many CASRDSNQPQHF TGTGCCAGCAGGGATAGCAATCAGCCCCAGCATTTT
- TRBJ2-7 TRBV29-1 many CSVEGPGSYEQYF TGCAGCGTTGAAGGCCCAGGGTCGTACGAGCAGTACTTC
TRBD2 TRBJ2-7 TRBV4-2 medium-sized CASSHPTSGAYEQYF TGTGCCAGCAGCCACCCCACTAGCGGGGCCTACGAGCAGTACTTC
- TRBJ2-2 TRBV7-9 many CASRPGFDSGELFF TGTGCCAGCAGACCAGGGTTCGACTCCGGGGAGCTGTTTTTT
TRBD2 TRBJ2-1 TRBV6-1 - CASRASGSYNEQFF TGTGCCAGCAGAGCTAGCGGGAGTTACAATGAGCAGTTCTTC
TRBD1 TRBJ2-1 TRBV7-7 - CASSLDRGNEQFF TGTGCTAGCAGCTTAGACAGGGGCAATGAGCAGTTCTTC
- TRBJ1-2 TRBV20-1 many CSAQRGEDYGYTF TGCAGTGCTCAGAGAGGGGAGGACTATGGCTACACCTTC
TRBD1 TRBJ1-1 TRBV6-5 medium-sized CASSYFPTGANTEAFF TGTGCCAGCAGTTACTTTCCAACAGGGGCTAACACTGAAGCTTTCTTT
TRBD1 TRBJ2-1 TRBV27 many CASRNRGDYNEQFF TGTGCCAGCAGGAACAGGGGAGACTACAATGAGCAGTTCTTC
- TRBJ1-5 TRBV6-6 medium-sized CASSYSFQGPLYSNQPQHF TGTGCCAGCAGTTACTCGTTCCAGGGGCCCCTATATAGCAATCAGCCCCAGCATTTT
TRBD1 TRBJ2-5 TRBV15 medium-sized CATSRATGGWQETQYF TGTGCCACCAGCAGAGCGACAGGGGGATGGCAAGAGACCCAGTACTTC
- TRBJ1-6 TRBV24-1 - CATSDSGTANSPLHF TGTGCCACCAGTGACTCCGGGACGGCCAATTCACCCCTCCACTTT
- TRBJ2-3 TRBV4-1 medium-sized CASSLGTTSTDTQYF TGCGCCAGCAGCCTAGGGACAACTAGCACAGATACGCAGTATTTT
TRBD1 TRBJ1-6 TRBV12-3/TRBV12-4 many CASTNRQGGSPLHF TGTGCCAGCACCAACCGACAGGGAGGATCACCCCTCCACTTT
- TRBJ1-6 TRBV12-3/TRBV12-4 few CASTMGGGGSPLHF TGTGCCAGCACCATGGGGGGAGGTGGATCACCCCTCCACTTT
- TRBJ2-1 TRBV9 - CASSVWPGGEGRINEQFF TGTGCCAGCAGCGTATGGCCAGGGGGGGAGGGAAGAATCAATGAGCAGTTCTTC
TRBD2 TRBJ2-1 TRBV24-1 few CATGDLWPSGYNEQFF TGTGCCACCGGTGATTTGTGGCCTAGCGGATACAATGAGCAGTTCTTC
- TRBJ2-1 TRBV28 many CASYTKGETLYNEQFF TGTGCCAGCTACACAAAGGGGGAGACCTTGTACAATGAGCAGTTCTTC
- TRBJ2-7 TRBV10-3 medium-sized CASGQGQEQYF TGTGCCTCCGGGCAGGGCCAAGAGCAGTACTTC
TRBD2 TRBJ2-1 TRBV25-1 many CASSRLGLAGYNEQFF TGTGCCAGCAGCCGCCTTGGACTAGCGGGATACAATGAGCAGTTCTTC
TRBD2 TRBJ2-3 TRBV11-1 - CASSLVSSGPDTQYF TGTGCCAGCAGCTTAGTCTCTAGCGGTCCAGATACGCAGTATTTT
TRBD2 TRBJ2-3 TRBV24-1 many CATGSPLAGGPDTQYF TGTGCCACCGGGTCTCCACTAGCGGGAGGGCCGGATACGCAGTATTTT